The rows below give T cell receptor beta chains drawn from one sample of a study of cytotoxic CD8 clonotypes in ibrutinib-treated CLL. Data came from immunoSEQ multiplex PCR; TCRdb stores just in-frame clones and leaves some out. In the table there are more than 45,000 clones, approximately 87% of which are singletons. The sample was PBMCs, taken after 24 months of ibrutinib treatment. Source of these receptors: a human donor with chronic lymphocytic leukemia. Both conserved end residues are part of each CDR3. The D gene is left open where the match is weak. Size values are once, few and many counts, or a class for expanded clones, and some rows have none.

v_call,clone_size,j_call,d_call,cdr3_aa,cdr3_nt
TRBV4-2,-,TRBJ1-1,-,CASSQTGNTEAFF,TGTGCCAGCAGCCAAACAGGGAACACTGAAGCTTTCTTT
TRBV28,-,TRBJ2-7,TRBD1,CASRDRGREQYF,TGTGCCTCCCGGGACAGGGGGCGCGAGCAGTACTTC
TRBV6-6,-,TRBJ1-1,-,CASHLGGSNTEAFF,TGTGCCAGCCACTTGGGTGGGAGCAACACTGAAGCTTTCTTT
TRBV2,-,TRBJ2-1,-,CASSEALGSSYNEQFF,TGTGCCAGCAGTGAAGCGCTGGGATCGTCCTACAATGAGCAGTTCTTC
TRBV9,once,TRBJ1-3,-,CASSVTRSGSGNTIYF,TGTGCCAGCAGCGTGACCCGCAGCGGCTCTGGAAACACCATATATTTT
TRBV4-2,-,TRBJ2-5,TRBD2,CASSQGGVAGGETQYF,TGTGCCAGCAGCCAAGGTGGGGTAGCGGGAGGAGAGACCCAGTACTTC
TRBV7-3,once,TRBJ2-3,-,CASSTTGTGLDTQYF,TGTGCCAGCAGCACCACCGGGACGGGTTTGGATACGCAGTATTTT
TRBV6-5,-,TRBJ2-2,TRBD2,CASSPGLGYTGELFF,TGTGCCAGCAGTCCGGGACTAGGTTACACCGGGGAGCTGTTTTTT
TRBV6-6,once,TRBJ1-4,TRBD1,CASSPTGEGEKLFF,TGTGCCAGCAGCCCGACAGGGGAGGGTGAAAAACTGTTTTTT
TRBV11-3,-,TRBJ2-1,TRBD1,CASSLDRVGYNEQFF,TGTGCCAGCAGCTTGGACAGGGTAGGCTACAATGAGCAGTTCTTC
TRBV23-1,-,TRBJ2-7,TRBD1,CASSRHRGPYEQYF,TGCGCCAGCAGTCGCCACAGGGGGCCCTACGAGCAGTACTTC
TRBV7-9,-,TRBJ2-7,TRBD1,CASSRTPGQLAYEQYF,TGTGCCAGCAGCCGTACTCCGGGACAGTTAGCCTACGAGCAGTACTTC
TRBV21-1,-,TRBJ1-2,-,CASSKPGPVNYGYTF,TGTGCCAGCAGCAAACCAGGTCCCGTTAACTATGGCTACACCTTC
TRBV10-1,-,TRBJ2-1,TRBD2,CASSPKGVAGEYNEQFF,TGCGCCAGCAGCCCGAAGGGCGTAGCGGGAGAGTACAATGAGCAGTTCTTC
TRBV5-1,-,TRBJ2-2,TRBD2,CASGRGLAGLSSTGELFF,TGCGCCAGCGGCAGAGGACTAGCGGGACTGAGTTCTACCGGGGAGCTGTTTTTT
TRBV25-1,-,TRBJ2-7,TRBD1,CASSEPGQGEQYF,TGTGCCAGCAGTGAACCCGGACAGGGCGAGCAGTACTTC
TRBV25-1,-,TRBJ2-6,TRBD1,CASSEQGAAGANVLTF,TGTGCCAGCAGTGAACAGGGGGCGGCTGGGGCCAACGTCCTGACTTTC
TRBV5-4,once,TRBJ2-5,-,CASSFKRQETQYF,TGTGCCAGCAGCTTTAAGCGGCAAGAGACCCAGTACTTC
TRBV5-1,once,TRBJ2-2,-,CASSPQGGRTGELFF,TGCGCCAGCAGCCCTCAAGGGGGGCGAACCGGGGAGCTGTTTTTT
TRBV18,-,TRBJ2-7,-,CASSPTGNSHEQYF,TGTGCCAGCTCTCCGACAGGTAATTCCCACGAGCAGTACTTC
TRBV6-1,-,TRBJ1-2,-,CASSDAREGGYTF,TGTGCCAGCTCAGACGCCCGGGAGGGTGGCTACACCTTC
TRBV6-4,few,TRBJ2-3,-,CASSDLLLSGPDTQYF,TGTGCCAGCAGTGACTTACTTCTTTCAGGGCCAGATACGCAGTATTTT
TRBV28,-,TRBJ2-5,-,CASSDLQPYQETQYF,TGTGCCAGCAGTGACCTACAACCGTACCAAGAGACCCAGTACTTC
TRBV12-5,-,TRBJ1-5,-,CASGLEPNPGRGNQPQHF,TGTGCTAGTGGTTTGGAGCCCAACCCCGGACGGGGCAATCAGCCCCAGCATTTT
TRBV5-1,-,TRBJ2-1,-,CASSFTVSYNEQFF,TGCGCCAGCAGCTTTACTGTATCCTACAATGAGCAGTTCTTC
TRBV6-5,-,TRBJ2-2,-,CASSYVNTGELFF,TGTGCCAGCAGTTATGTCAACACCGGGGAGCTGTTTTTT
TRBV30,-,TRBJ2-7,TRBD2,CAWSPPPRLAVTYEQYF,TGTGCCTGGAGTCCTCCGCCCCGACTAGCGGTGACCTACGAGCAGTACTTC
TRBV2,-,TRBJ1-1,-,CASSLLLRGTEAFF,TGTGCCAGCAGTTTATTACTGCGGGGGACTGAAGCTTTCTTT
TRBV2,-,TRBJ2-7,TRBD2,CASIRTGGYEQYF,TGTGCCAGCATCAGGACGGGGGGTTACGAGCAGTACTTC
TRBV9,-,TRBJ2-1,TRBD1,CASSQGQGIHEQFF,TGTGCCAGCAGTCAGGGACAGGGTATCCATGAGCAGTTCTTC
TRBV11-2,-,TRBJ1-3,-,CASSPTRGNTIYF,TGTGCCAGCAGCCCGACGAGGGGCAACACCATATATTTT
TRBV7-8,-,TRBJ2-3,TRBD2,CASSLAGLAGSDTQYF,TGTGCCAGCAGCTTAGCTGGACTAGCGGGATCTGATACGCAGTATTTT
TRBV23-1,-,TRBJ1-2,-,CASSPSRRGPYGYTF,TGCGCCAGCAGTCCCTCCCGGAGGGGCCCTTATGGCTACACCTTC
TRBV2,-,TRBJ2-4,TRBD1,CAVRDRGSKNIQYF,TGTGCCGTCCGGGACAGGGGATCCAAAAACATTCAGTACTTC
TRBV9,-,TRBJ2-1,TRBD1,CASSVWDSSYNEQFF,TGTGCCAGCAGCGTATGGGACAGCTCCTACAATGAGCAGTTCTTC
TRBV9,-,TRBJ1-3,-,CASSPWDGNSGNTIYF,TGTGCCAGCAGCCCCTGGGACGGAAACTCTGGAAACACCATATATTTT
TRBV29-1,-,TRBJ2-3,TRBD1,CSVEHGQGSTDTQYF,TGCAGCGTTGAACACGGACAGGGGAGCACAGATACGCAGTATTTT
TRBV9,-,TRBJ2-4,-,CASSVDGSGAKNIQYF,TGTGCCAGCAGCGTAGATGGTAGCGGAGCCAAAAACATTCAGTACTTC
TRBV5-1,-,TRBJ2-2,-,CASSNEESRIF,TGCGCCAGCAGTAATGAAGAGAGCCGTATTTTT
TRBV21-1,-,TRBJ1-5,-,CASSQPDRDRAHQPQHF,TGTGCCAGCAGCCAGCCGGACCGGGACAGGGCTCATCAGCCCCAGCATTTT
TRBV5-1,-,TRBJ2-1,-,CASSLVASGLRNEQFF,TGCGCCAGCAGCTTGGTAGCCTCAGGACTTCGGAATGAGCAGTTCTTC
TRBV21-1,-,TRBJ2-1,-,CASSDRQGGYNEQFF,TGTGCCAGCAGCGACAGACAGGGTGGCTACAATGAGCAGTTCTTC
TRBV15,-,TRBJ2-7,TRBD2,CATSNPRTSTSYEQYF,TGTGCCACCAGCAATCCTCGGACTAGTACTTCCTACGAGCAGTACTTC